The rows below give T cell receptor beta chains drawn from one sample of a study of cytomegalovirus exposure and HLA in healthy donors. Clones were read by immunoSEQ multiplex PCR, and TCRdb kept only the in-frame ones, dropping some. The sample records about 97,000 clones, 73% being singletons. The sequencing input was PBMCs. These receptors were obtained from a man in his forties or fifties in good health and CMV-seronegative. Each CDR3 is given with its conserved first and last residue. The D gene is left open where the match is weak.

d_call v_call cdr3_aa
- TRBV7-2 CASSPGLRNTEAFF
- TRBV28 CASSVPPYTEAFF
TRBD1 TRBV2 CASSAQGNYGYTF
- TRBV6-1 CASRITQGSNQPQHF
- TRBV19 CASSKGVSSNQPQHF
TRBD1 TRBV10-3 CAAGQGRGYTF
- TRBV19 CASSLRSGGYTF
- TRBV5-4 CASSLDGGYEKLFF
TRBD1 TRBV28 CASSFPGQGHTEAFF
TRBD1 TRBV4-3 CASSQDWPGQIPNYGYTF
- TRBV9 CASSVGAGQINQPQHF
- TRBV5-6 CASSLAARLEETQYF
- TRBV29-1 CSVEGGLWETQYF
TRBD1 TRBV2 CASSGLGTGEGLWEQYF
- TRBV29-1 CSVEDRSYQETQYF
- TRBV7-7 CASSRTVNGETQYF
TRBD2 TRBV30 CAWRDTLAGGNEQYF
TRBD1 TRBV5-1 CASSSGGTGGITNEQYF
- TRBV2 CAMATLGAEAFF
TRBD1 TRBV19 CASSISGGNYGYTF
TRBD2 TRBV7-2 CASSLGTSGGQETQYF
- TRBV7-5 CVRSLVRGDTGELFF
TRBD1 TRBV28 CASSLRVGTGNTEAFF
TRBD1 TRBV5-6 CASSLRQGAYGYTF
TRBD2 TRBV25-1 CASSAGLAGDNEQFF
- TRBV6-5 CASSYQQGKRGNEQFF
TRBD2 TRBV6-5 CASSALAGATYEQYF
- TRBV23-1 CASSQSRGQINTEAFF
- TRBV4-1 CASSQEEAGEDYGYTF
TRBD1 TRBV10-3 CAISFHGTGASMDYGYTF
TRBD1 TRBV2 CATGTVYGYTF
- TRBV15 CATSAMSNQPQHF
- TRBV6-1 CASRISGSYEQYF
- TRBV6-6 CASSTGRAQPQHF
- TRBV25-1 CASSEFVHSYEQYF
TRBD2 TRBV18 CASSRAGGPTDTQYF
- TRBV12-5 CASGLGQVEWNTDTQYF
- TRBV6-5 CASSYGRVGWNTIYF
- TRBV28 CASTGSRAGAHEQYF
- TRBV5-1 CASSSGPDNEQYF
TRBD1 TRBV4-1 CASSQRTGDTGELFF
- TRBV6-1 CASSEQGGETQYF
TRBD1 TRBV7-2 CASSYRDRGPDTQYF
TRBD1 TRBV18 CASSPVGQGSGNTIYF
- TRBV10-3 CAISEQLSGNTIYF
TRBD1 TRBV10-3 CAISDLRGQGVYEQYF
- TRBV18 CASSPGGRSNTEAFF
- TRBV5-6 CASSSQGIWQYF
- TRBV6-5 CASSSLGGYEQYF
TRBD2 TRBV5-1 CASSQQLAGEETQYF
TRBD1 TRBV29-1 CSTSGRGPTEAFF
TRBD1 TRBV28 CASSLPGQGSYNEQFF
TRBD1 TRBV5-4 CASSKNSGTAGEKLFF